This entry lists 14 T cell receptor beta chains sequenced from one sample in a study of cytomegalovirus exposure and HLA in healthy donors. The PCR ran on 60 Vbeta and 13 Jbeta primers. Sequenced by immunoSEQ multiplex PCR; TCRdb stores in-frame clones only, minus some. Seen here are more than 80,000 clones, about four fifths observed once, and the top ten hold roughly 14%. Sequenced input: PBMCs. The receptors were gathered from a woman between 65 and 79 years old in good health and CMV-seropositive.

This chain connects TRBV6-1 to TRBJ2-1; D is ambiguous. This CDR3 is 12 amino acids long. V shed 5 bases and J shed 6 bases, with 8 bases lying between them. Germline V lookup: CDR1 MNHNS, CDR2 SASEGT. CDR3 amino acids: CASSPSRNEQFF. The DNA for the CDR3 is TGTGCCAGCAGTCCCTCTCGCAATGAGCAGTTCTTC.

The chain links TRBV18 to TRBJ2-5; 8 positions agree with TRBD1. The CDR3 has 15 amino acids. Germline lookup yields CDR1 KGHSH and CDR2 LQKENI. Unmatched junction bases numbered 4, after V lost 2 bases and J lost 2 bases. This CDR3 is CASSPGTGRQETQYF. The DNA for the CDR3 is TGTGCCAGCTCACCAGGGACAGGTCGACAAGAGACCCAGTACTTC. The entire variable domain, with the rest obtained from reference TRBV18 and TRBJ2-5, is as follows: NAGVMQNPRHLVRRRGQEARLRCSPMKGHSHVYWYRQLPEEGLKFMVYLQKENIIDESGMPKERFSAEFPKEGPSILRIQQVVRGDSAAYFCASSPGTGRQETQYFGPGTRLLVL.

The chain recombines TRBV5-6 with TRBJ1-1, with D tentatively TRBD1 (6 bases). This CDR3 contains 16 residues. Per the germline V gene, CDR1 is SGHDT and CDR2 is YYEEEE. V lost 1 base to trimming and J lost 4 bases, with 17 bases between them. CDR3 region: CASSLLGALGATEAFF. As DNA, the CDR3 is TGTGCCAGCAGCTTGTTAGGGGCGTTGGGGGCCACTGAAGCTTTCTTT. Variable domain in full (rest from reference TRBV5-6 and TRBJ1-1): DAGVTQSPTHLIKTRGQQVTLRCSPKSGHDTVSWYQQALGQGPQFIFQYYEEEERQRGNFPDRFSGHQFPNYSSELNVNALLLGDSALYLCASSLLGALGATEAFFGQGTRLTVV.

The chain combines TRBV11-2 with TRBJ1-5; a weak D match, TRBD1 (6 bases). Trimming pared 3 bases from V and 5 bases from J, leaving 11 bases between. The CDR3 consists of 14 residues. Germline CDR1 reads SGHAT; CDR2 reads FQNNGV. This CDR3 is CASSFDRRDQPQHF. The CDR3 bases are TGTGCCAGCAGCTTTGACAGGAGAGATCAGCCCCAGCATTTT.

This rearrangement joins TRBV29-1 to TRBJ2-5, with D possibly being TRBD1 (5 bases). The J call may be mistaken, given a closer DNA end match to TRBJ2-7. The germline V gene encodes CDR1 SQVTM and CDR2 ANQGSEA. The CDR3 has 12 residues. This CDR3 reads CSVNQGTYEQYF. For the CDR3, the DNA is TGCAGCGTAAACCAGGGAACCTACGAGCAGTACTTC.

This chain joins TRBV2 and TRBJ2-7; no definite D call. V was cut by 4 bases and J by 4 bases, with 14 bases left in between. CDR3 length: 14 amino acids. The germline CDR1 and CDR2 sequences are SNHLY and FYNNEI. In DNA form, the CDR3 reads TGTGCCAGCAGTGTCAGGTTGGTCGTTTACGAGCAGTACTTC. Translating it yields CASSVRLVVYEQYF.

This clone has more than one count but fewer than ten. This chain joins TRBV29-1 and TRBJ1-2, with 7 bases aligning to TRBD1. Losses at the gene ends were 6 bases for V and 2 bases for J; bases not matched to a gene: 6. Germline assignment: CDR1 SQVTM and CDR2 ANQGSEA. The CDR3 consists of 13 residues. CDR3 loop: CSVENRGNYGYTF. The CDR3 nucleotides are TGCAGCGTAGAAAACAGGGGAAACTATGGCTACACCTTC.

This sequence joins TRBV7-3 and TRBJ2-1; 9 nucleotides line up with TRBD1. The CDR3 runs 14 residues. Trimming removed 5 bases from V and 4 bases from J; junction bases left unmatched: 3. Germline CDR1 reads SGHTA; CDR2 reads FQGTGA. The CDR3 coding sequence is TGTGCCAGCAGCCCCGGGACAGGGTACAATGAGCAGTTCTTC. Translating gives CASSPGTGYNEQFF.

V usage is TRBV12-2 and J usage is TRBJ1-2; the table's D call, TRBD1, has no DNA check behind it. TRBV12-2 is described as a pseudogene. CDR3 length: 17 residues. In nucleotides, the CDR3 is TGTGCAAGTCGCTTAGCGAGGACAGGGGCTGTTCGGTATGGCTACACCTTC. Its protein is CASRLARTGAVRYGYTF.

This clone was observed once. J is TRBJ1-5 and V is TRBV10-3, with unresolved D. Trimming removed 4 bases from V and 7 bases from J, with 11 bases in between. The CDR3 loop spans 13 amino acids. CDR1 and CDR2 (germline): ENHRY, SYGVKD. The CDR3 here is CAISGRESQPQHF. CDR3 nucleotides: TGTGCCATCAGTGGGAGGGAGTCCCAGCCCCAGCATTTT.

This sequence joins TRBV11-2 and TRBJ2-3; no definite D call. Germline V gene data show CDR1 as SGHAT and CDR2 as FQNNGV. The CDR3 loop spans 13 amino acids. Trimming cost V 3 bases and J 5 bases, with 9 bases left between them. Here the CDR3 reads CASSFRWLDTQYF. The CDR3 nucleotides are TGTGCCAGCAGCTTCCGGTGGTTAGATACGCAGTATTTT.

V usage is TRBV9 and J usage is TRBJ2-1; 16 bases fit TRBD2. The CDR3 sequence is 17 residues long. V shed 3 bases, J shed 5 bases, and the junction held 5 bases outside the gene matches. In germline, CDR1 is SGDLS, CDR2 YYNGEE. CDR3 in DNA: TGTGCCAGCAGCGGGGGACTAGCGGGAGGGCCGCACAATGAGCAGTTCTTC. Translation gives CASSGGLAGGPHNEQFF.

This sequence joins TRBV11-2 and TRBJ2-3; the match to TRBD2 covers 11 bases. Trimming removed 5 bases from V and 4 bases from J; junction bases left unmatched: 11. This CDR3 has 17 residues. CDR1 is SGHAT, CDR2 FQNNGV, per germline. Here the CDR3 reads CASSPLAGGPKADTQYF. CDR3 sequence (DNA): TGTGCCAGCAGCCCTCTAGCGGGAGGTCCGAAGGCAGATACGCAGTATTTT.

This chain links TRBV5-1 with TRBJ1-2; D is unclear. CDR1 and CDR2 from the germline V gene are SGHRS and YFSETQ. The CDR3 length is 12 residues. Trimming took 1 base from V and 6 from J, leaving 7 bases between them. The chain's CDR3 is CASSLTKDGYTF. The CDR3 DNA is TGCGCCAGCAGCTTGACTAAAGATGGCTACACCTTC.